This T cell receptor (beta chain) was sequenced in a study of glioma-infiltrating T cells. This clonotype was found many times. Its antigen is currently unknown. Overall study results and limits: Non-neoplastic patients had below-expected tissue-blood divergence, while all gliomas exceeded expectation. Tissue and blood shared very few CDR3 sequences.

The iRepertoire nested amplicon-rescue multiplex PCR amplified TCR alpha and beta CDR3s from RNA. One-step reverse transcription and amplification started from around 100-400 ng of tissue mRNA or PBMC total RNA. MiXCR was run by TCRdb on the multiplex PCR reads, yielding one entry per CDR3 protein. The sample holds some 93,000 distinct CDR3 sequences, roughly 39% seen once. Deletions cut 3 bases from V and 1 base from J, with 10 bases between. The CDR3 runs 15 residues. The chain uses TRBV12-3 or TRBV12-4 and TRBJ2-4; D is possibly TRBD2 (6 bases). The sequence was obtained from a human donor with low-grade glioma or glioblastoma, undergoing nonglioma brain surgery, or in good health (not recorded which). The sequenced material came from glioma tissue, nonneoplastic brain tissue, or PBMCs (not recorded which). The CDR3 region has the DNA TGTGCCAGCAGTTTGACTAGAGGGGCCAAAAACATTCAGTACTTC. Amino acids: CASSLTRGAKNIQYF.